This T cell receptor (beta chain) was identified during a study of blood T cells in healthy people across ages. A sample-barcoded 5' primer and a J-beta primer mix were used in a second PCR of about 7 to 11 cycles. Via MiXCR, TCRdb re-called the 5' RACE reads, giving one row per CDR3 protein. The sample includes 800,000 to 950,000 distinct CDR3 sequences, under 35% of them seen just once. Germline V gene sequence: CDR1 LGHDT, CDR2 YNNKEL (reference sequence). CDR3 length equals 17 residues. Trimming took 4 bases from V and 9 from J; bases not matched to a gene: 17. These same records also appear under a second study, on T cells of mothers and their children. As reported in that work: Related and unrelated pairs show TCR recombination output that thymic selection shapes similarly.

The sequencing sample was made of blood. This TCR came from a woman aged 40-49 years in good health. This sequence joins TRBV3-1 and TRBJ2-1; TRBD2 aligns across 8 bases. The CDR3 DNA sequence: TGTGCCAGCAGCCCGACTACTAGCGGTTCCCCCGGGGGTGAGCAGTTCTTC. It codes for CASSPTTSGSPGGEQFF.